Given below is one TCR beta chain in context. Its antigen is still unknown. Method: immunoSEQ multiplex PCR; TCRdb's copy keeps in-frame clones and lacks some. The profile covers about 88,000 clones, with 92% appearing a single time and about 5% taken by the ten largest. This sample was included in a study of T cell responses to AZD1222 COVID-19 vaccine. Whole-study findings and limits: Baseline testing showed seropositivity in only six AZD1222 recipients. The breadth and depth of Spike-specific TCRs increased once two AZD1222 doses had been given. Mostly white British, mostly female donors; authors suggested clonal diversity may be underestimated. Dominant CD4 TCR responses targeted spike regions 160-218 and 743-854.

The V gene lost 7 bases and the J gene lost 4 bases, with 13 bases spanning the gap. Germline CDR1 and CDR2: ENHRY and SYGVKD. CDR3 size: 13 residues. The sample in question was peripheral blood, obtained on day 0 of AZD1222 vaccination. The source is an adult in good health. J is TRBJ1-1 and V is TRBV10-3; tentatively, D is TRBD1 (5 bases). This chain's CDR3 is CAIKDTGTTEAFF. The DNA for the CDR3 is TGTGCCATCAAGGACACAGGTACCACTGAAGCTTTCTTT.